These T cell receptor beta chains were read from a single sample in a study of shared clonotypes between healthy human individuals. Using immunoSEQ multiplex PCR, the repertoire was profiled, and TCRdb retains in-frame clones only, with some absent. The sample carries roughly 1 million clones, roughly 80% recorded once. The specimen sequenced was memory CD4+ T cells sorted from blood. The receptors come from a man aged 18 to 29 in good health. Each CDR3 is given with its conserved first and last residue. A D gene is named only where the DNA matches it firmly. A row's size may be missing; if present it is once, few, many or a size class.

v_gene: TRBV4-1
d_gene: TRBD1
len: 17
j_gene: TRBJ1-5
abundance: NA
CDR3aa: CASSQERDSLAGRPQHF
CDR3nt: TGCGCCAGCAGCCAAGAAAGGGACAGCCTTGCCGGAAGGCCCCAGCATTTT

v_gene: TRBV7-2
d_gene: TRBD2
len: 17
j_gene: TRBJ2-3
abundance: once
CDR3aa: CASSSRRLAGNTDTQYF
CDR3nt: TGTGCCAGCAGCTCCCGTAGGCTAGCGGGCAACACAGATACGCAGTATTTT

v_gene: TRBV18
d_gene: NA
len: 16
j_gene: TRBJ2-2
abundance: NA
CDR3aa: CASSPPYPLNTGELFF
CDR3nt: TGTGCCAGCTCACCACCGTATCCTCTAAACACCGGGGAGCTGTTTTTT

v_gene: TRBV6-1
d_gene: TRBD1
len: 15
j_gene: TRBJ1-5
abundance: NA
CDR3aa: CASRTGTGGNQPQHF
CDR3nt: TGTGCCAGCAGGACCGGGACAGGGGGCAATCAGCCCCAGCATTTT

v_gene: TRBV4-1
d_gene: TRBD2
len: 19
j_gene: TRBJ2-3
abundance: NA
CDR3aa: CASSQSIKSGGGGTDTQYF
CDR3nt: TGCGCCAGCAGCCAGAGCATCAAAAGCGGGGGCGGCGGCACAGATACGCAGTATTTT

v_gene: TRBV25-1
d_gene: TRBD2
len: 17
j_gene: TRBJ2-1
abundance: NA
CDR3aa: CASSELGTGGSYNEQFF
CDR3nt: TGTGCCAGCAGTGAATTAGGGACGGGGGGCTCCTACAATGAGCAGTTCTTC

v_gene: TRBV2
d_gene: NA
len: 13
j_gene: TRBJ1-2
abundance: few
CDR3aa: CASIPPSNYGYTF
CDR3nt: TGTGCCAGCATCCCACCCTCCAACTATGGCTACACCTTC

v_gene: TRBV7-8
d_gene: TRBD1
len: 16
j_gene: TRBJ1-6
abundance: few
CDR3aa: CASSAQTGPDNSPLHF
CDR3nt: TGTGCCAGCAGCGCACAGACAGGGCCTGATAATTCACCCCTCCACTTT

v_gene: TRBV11-2
d_gene: TRBD2
len: 17
j_gene: TRBJ2-2
abundance: NA
CDR3aa: CASSPLTSGRDTGELFF
CDR3nt: TGTGCCAGCAGCCCACTTACTAGCGGGAGGGACACCGGGGAGCTGTTTTTT

v_gene: TRBV7-9
d_gene: TRBD1
len: 14
j_gene: TRBJ1-6
abundance: NA
CDR3aa: CASSRDRTGSPLHF
CDR3nt: TGTGCCAGCAGCCGGGACAGGACGGGGTCACCCCTCCACTTT

v_gene: TRBV6-6
d_gene: NA
len: 14
j_gene: TRBJ2-7
abundance: once
CDR3aa: CASSYRQGPYEQYF
CDR3nt: TGTGCCAGCAGTTACCGTCAGGGGCCCTACGAGCAGTACTTC

v_gene: TRBV4-3
d_gene: TRBD1
len: 17
j_gene: TRBJ2-6
abundance: few
CDR3aa: CASSQGDRGSGANVLTF
CDR3nt: TGCGCCAGCAGCCAAGGTGACAGGGGTTCTGGGGCCAACGTCCTGACTTTC

v_gene: TRBV9
d_gene: TRBD1
len: 14
j_gene: TRBJ1-2
abundance: NA
CDR3aa: CASSWRQGDYGYTF
CDR3nt: TGTGCCAGCAGCTGGCGACAGGGGGACTATGGCTACACCTTC

v_gene: TRBV28
d_gene: NA
len: 15
j_gene: TRBJ2-4
abundance: NA
CDR3aa: CASNGGGKVKNIQYF
CDR3nt: TGTGCCAGCAATGGAGGGGGGAAGGTCAAAAACATTCAGTACTTC

v_gene: TRBV6-6
d_gene: NA
len: 15
j_gene: TRBJ1-3
abundance: NA
CDR3aa: CASSPGRNSGNTIYF
CDR3nt: TGTGCCAGCAGTCCGGGACGGAATTCTGGAAACACCATATATTTT

v_gene: TRBV2
d_gene: NA
len: 16
j_gene: TRBJ1-3
abundance: NA
CDR3aa: CASRAGRDYSGNTIYF
CDR3nt: TGTGCCAGCAGGGCAGGACGGGACTACTCTGGAAACACCATATATTTT

v_gene: TRBV7-2
d_gene: NA
len: 14
j_gene: TRBJ2-7
abundance: NA
CDR3aa: CASSLDYSSYEQYF
CDR3nt: TGTGCCAGCAGCTTAGACTACTCTTCCTACGAGCAGTACTTC

v_gene: TRBV27
d_gene: NA
len: 13
j_gene: TRBJ2-1
abundance: NA
CDR3aa: CASINRGRNEQFF
CDR3nt: TGTGCCAGCATCAACAGAGGACGGAATGAGCAGTTCTTC

v_gene: TRBV29-1
d_gene: TRBD1
len: 15
j_gene: TRBJ1-1
abundance: NA
CDR3aa: CSAEVGTGMNTEAFF
CDR3nt: TGCAGCGCCGAGGTCGGGACAGGGATGAACACTGAAGCTTTCTTT

v_gene: TRBV2
d_gene: TRBD2
len: 16
j_gene: TRBJ2-1
abundance: NA
CDR3aa: CASSEVRSGRGNEQFF
CDR3nt: TGTGCCAGCAGTGAAGTTCGTAGCGGGAGGGGCAATGAGCAGTTCTTC

v_gene: TRBV11-2
d_gene: NA
len: 12
j_gene: TRBJ2-5
abundance: NA
CDR3aa: CASSPSDETQYF
CDR3nt: TGTGCCAGCAGCCCCAGCGACGAGACCCAGTACTTC

v_gene: TRBV5-4
d_gene: TRBD2
len: 14
j_gene: TRBJ2-5
abundance: NA
CDR3aa: CASSLSGGAETQYF
CDR3nt: TGTGCCAGCAGCCTGAGCGGGGGGGCTGAGACCCAGTACTTC

v_gene: TRBV4-3
d_gene: NA
len: 15
j_gene: TRBJ1-1
abundance: NA
CDR3aa: CASSQDRQGWTEAFF
CDR3nt: TGCGCCAGCAGCCAAGACCGGCAGGGATGGACTGAAGCTTTCTTT

v_gene: TRBV11-2
d_gene: TRBD2
len: 15
j_gene: TRBJ2-7
abundance: NA
CDR3aa: CASSSVSGSFHEQYF
CDR3nt: TGTGCCAGCAGCTCCGTTAGCGGGAGCTTCCACGAGCAGTACTTC

v_gene: TRBV5-4
d_gene: NA
len: 14
j_gene: TRBJ1-1
abundance: NA
CDR3aa: CASSLRGVNTEAFF
CDR3nt: TGTGCCAGCAGCCTAAGGGGGGTGAACACTGAAGCTTTCTTT

v_gene: TRBV7-2
d_gene: NA
len: 15
j_gene: TRBJ2-7
abundance: once
CDR3aa: CASSWLTRSSYEQYF
CDR3nt: TGTGCCAGCAGCTGGTTGACAAGAAGCTCCTACGAGCAGTACTTC

v_gene: TRBV9
d_gene: TRBD1
len: 17
j_gene: TRBJ2-6
abundance: NA
CDR3aa: CASSVQGERAGANVLTF
CDR3nt: TGTGCCAGCAGCGTCCAGGGGGAGAGGGCTGGGGCCAACGTCCTGACTTTC

v_gene: TRBV30
d_gene: NA
len: 11
j_gene: TRBJ1-3
abundance: NA
CDR3aa: CAWSVGNTIYF
CDR3nt: TGTGCCTGGAGTGTAGGGAACACCATATATTTT

v_gene: TRBV7-8
d_gene: TRBD2
len: 16
j_gene: TRBJ2-1
abundance: few
CDR3aa: CASSLGSSGGYNEQFF
CDR3nt: TGTGCCAGCAGCTTAGGGTCGAGCGGGGGATACAATGAGCAGTTCTTC

v_gene: TRBV7-9
d_gene: TRBD2
len: 14
j_gene: TRBJ2-5
abundance: NA
CDR3aa: CASSLWPGGETQYF
CDR3nt: TGTGCCAGCAGCTTATGGCCCGGGGGGGAGACCCAGTACTTC

v_gene: TRBV19
d_gene: NA
len: 14
j_gene: TRBJ2-2
abundance: NA
CDR3aa: CASSVVKNTGELFF
CDR3nt: TGTGCCAGTAGTGTGGTCAAGAACACCGGGGAGCTGTTTTTT

v_gene: TRBV18
d_gene: TRBD1
len: 17
j_gene: TRBJ1-6
abundance: NA
CDR3aa: CASSAKPGQGHNSPLHF
CDR3nt: TGTGCCAGCTCAGCAAAACCGGGACAGGGCCATAATTCACCCCTCCACTTT

v_gene: TRBV2
d_gene: NA
len: 14
j_gene: TRBJ2-3
abundance: NA
CDR3aa: CASSDNLSKDTQYF
CDR3nt: TGTGCCAGCAGTGATAACCTTAGTAAAGATACGCAGTATTTT

v_gene: TRBV5-1
d_gene: TRBD1
len: 14
j_gene: TRBJ2-5
abundance: NA
CDR3aa: CASSLGDRAETQYF
CDR3nt: TGCGCCAGCAGCTTGGGTGACAGGGCAGAGACCCAGTACTTC

v_gene: TRBV7-9
d_gene: TRBD1
len: 15
j_gene: TRBJ2-6
abundance: NA
CDR3aa: CASPGGSAGANVLTF
CDR3nt: TGTGCCAGTCCAGGGGGATCGGCCGGGGCCAACGTCCTGACTTTC

v_gene: TRBV6-5
d_gene: NA
len: 14
j_gene: TRBJ1-6
abundance: few
CDR3aa: CASSLLADNSPLHF
CDR3nt: TGTGCCAGCAGTCTTCTAGCGGATAATTCACCCCTCCACTTT

v_gene: TRBV14
d_gene: NA
len: 14
j_gene: TRBJ2-1
abundance: NA
CDR3aa: CASSQGGSLREQFF
CDR3nt: TGTGCCAGCAGCCAAGGAGGCAGCCTGAGGGAGCAGTTCTTC

v_gene: TRBV15
d_gene: TRBD2
len: 16
j_gene: TRBJ2-1
abundance: NA
CDR3aa: CATSRDLLAGADEQFF
CDR3nt: TGTGCCACCAGCAGAGATTTACTAGCGGGAGCGGATGAGCAGTTCTTC